This TCR beta chain came from a study of T cell responses to AZD1222 COVID-19 vaccine. Produced via immunoSEQ multiplex PCR; TCRdb's table is partial and in-frame only. Of around 88,000 clones detected, 88% appear once; the ten largest clones hold under 13%. Study-level findings and limits: Donor demographics were predominantly white British with a female majority; clonal diversity may be underestimated.

Germline V gene lookup returns CDR1 SGHRS and CDR2 YFSETQ. Trimming shortened V by 0 bases and J by 5 bases, and 11 bases separated the two germline ends. The CDR3 consists of 15 residues. Comments on this clone: Its specificity is unknown.

Sequences were derived from peripheral blood, sampled on day 0 of MenACWY control vaccination. The chain is built from TRBV5-1 and TRBJ1-4; D is ambiguous. This TCR was sampled from an adult in good health. The CDR3 region has the DNA TGCGCCAGCAGCTTGGCAGGTTTGGAGAATGAAAAACTGTTTTTT. This sequence encodes CASSLAGLENEKLFF.